This T cell receptor (beta chain) came from a study of blood T cell repertoires in COVID-19. The table lists this clone with a few counts. Which cohort a participant joined came from the clinical history participants gave. TCRdb's copy holds only in-frame clones and misses some; the assay was immunoSEQ multiplex PCR. Among approximately 190,000 clones listed, 84% were seen once. CDR3 size: 13 residues. V lost 4 bases and J 1 base, leaving 7 bases between the germline ends. CDR1 is SEHNR, CDR2 FQNEAQ, per germline (reference sequence). Material for sequencing was PBMCs or T cells enriched from blood (not recorded which). The chain links TRBV7-9 to TRBJ1-1; unclear D gene. The sequence derives from a woman under 40 who had been exposed to COVID-19. The CDR3 is CASSSSGNTEAFF. CDR3 DNA sequence: TGTGCCAGCAGCTCCTCGGGGAACACTGAAGCTTTCTTT.